This TCR beta chain stems from a study of T cell changes during pregnancy in multiple sclerosis. The repertoire was sequenced with immunoSEQ multiplex PCR; TCRdb's copy has only in-frame clones and lacks some. The data show 75,000 to 100,000 clones, with just over 90% seen just once and 0.7% to 0.9% held by the top ten. There are 13 residues in the CDR3. The V and J ends lost 3 bases and 6 bases respectively, with 11 bases between them. Germline loops: CDR1 MDHEN, CDR2 SYDVKM. The sequence was collected from a female donor in good health, enrolled as a control in a pregnancy study. The genes are TRBV28 and TRBJ1-1; D remains ambiguous. This sample comprised peripheral blood, obtained in the second trimester of pregnancy. CDR3 region: CASSFMAGAEAFF. CDR3 DNA sequence: TGTGCCAGCAGTTTTATGGCGGGTGCTGAAGCTTTCTTT. Looking up the rest from reference TRBV28 and TRBJ1-1 gives the full variable domain: DVKVTQSSRYLVKRTGEKVFLECVQDMDHENMFWYRQDPGLGLRLIYFSYDVKMKEKGDIPEGYSVSREKKERFSLILESASTNQTSMYLCASSFMAGAEAFFGQGTRLTVV.